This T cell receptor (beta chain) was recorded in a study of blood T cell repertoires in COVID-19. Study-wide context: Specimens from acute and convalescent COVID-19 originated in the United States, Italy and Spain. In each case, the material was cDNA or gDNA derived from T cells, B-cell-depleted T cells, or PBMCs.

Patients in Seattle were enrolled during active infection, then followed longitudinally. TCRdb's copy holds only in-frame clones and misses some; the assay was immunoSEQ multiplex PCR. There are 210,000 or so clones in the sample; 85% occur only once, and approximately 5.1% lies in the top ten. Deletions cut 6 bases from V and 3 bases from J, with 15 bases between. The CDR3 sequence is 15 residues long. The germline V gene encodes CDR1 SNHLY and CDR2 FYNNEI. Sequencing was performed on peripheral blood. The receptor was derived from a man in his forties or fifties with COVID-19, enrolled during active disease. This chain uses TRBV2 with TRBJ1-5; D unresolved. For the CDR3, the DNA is TGTGCCAGCAGATTTGGCGGGGTATTCAATCAGCCCCAGCATTTT. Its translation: CASRFGGVFNQPQHF.